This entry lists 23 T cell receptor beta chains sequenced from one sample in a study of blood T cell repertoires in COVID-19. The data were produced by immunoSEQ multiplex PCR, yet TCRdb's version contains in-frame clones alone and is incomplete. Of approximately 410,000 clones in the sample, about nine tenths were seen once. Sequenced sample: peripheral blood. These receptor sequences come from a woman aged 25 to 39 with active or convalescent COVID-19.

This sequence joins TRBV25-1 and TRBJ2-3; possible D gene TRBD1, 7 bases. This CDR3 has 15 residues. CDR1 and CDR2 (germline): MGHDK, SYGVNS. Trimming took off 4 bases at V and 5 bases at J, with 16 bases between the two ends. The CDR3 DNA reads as TGTGCCAGCAGTGGGGGGGAAGGGGGCAGAGATACGCAGTATTTT. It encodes CASSGGEGGRDTQYF.

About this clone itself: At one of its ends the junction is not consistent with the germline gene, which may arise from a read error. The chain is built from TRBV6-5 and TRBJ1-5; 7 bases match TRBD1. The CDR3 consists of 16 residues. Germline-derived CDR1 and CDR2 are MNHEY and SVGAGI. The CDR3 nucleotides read TGTGCCAGCAGTCACTCGTCCGGGACAGAAAATCAGCCCCAGCATTTT. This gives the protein CASSHSSGTENQPQHF.

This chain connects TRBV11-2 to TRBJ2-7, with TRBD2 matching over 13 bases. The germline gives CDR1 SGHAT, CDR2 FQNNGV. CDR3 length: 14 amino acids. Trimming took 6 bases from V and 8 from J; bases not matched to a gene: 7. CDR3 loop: CASRGLAGFEQQYF. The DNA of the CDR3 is TGTGCCAGCAGGGGACTAGCGGGGTTCGAGCAGCAGTACTTC.

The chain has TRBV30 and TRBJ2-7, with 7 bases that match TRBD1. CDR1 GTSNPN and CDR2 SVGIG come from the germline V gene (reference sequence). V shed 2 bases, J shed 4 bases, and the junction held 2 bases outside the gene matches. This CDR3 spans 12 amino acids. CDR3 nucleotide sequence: TGTGCCTGGAGTCACAGGGGATACGAGCAGTACTTC. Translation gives CAWSHRGYEQYF. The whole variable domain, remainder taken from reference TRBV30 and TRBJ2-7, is SQTIHQWPATLVQPVGSPLSLECTVEGTSNPNLYWYRQAAGRGLQLLFYSVGIGQISSEVPQNLSASRPQDRQFILSSKKLLLSDSGFYLCAWSHRGYEQYFGPGTRLTVT.

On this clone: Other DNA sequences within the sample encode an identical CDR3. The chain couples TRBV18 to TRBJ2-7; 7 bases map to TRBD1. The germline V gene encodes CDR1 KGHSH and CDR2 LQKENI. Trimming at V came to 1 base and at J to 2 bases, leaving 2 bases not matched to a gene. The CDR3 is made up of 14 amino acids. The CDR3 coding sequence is TGTGCCAGCTCACCACAGACAGGGACCTACGAGCAGTACTTC. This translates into CASSPQTGTYEQYF.

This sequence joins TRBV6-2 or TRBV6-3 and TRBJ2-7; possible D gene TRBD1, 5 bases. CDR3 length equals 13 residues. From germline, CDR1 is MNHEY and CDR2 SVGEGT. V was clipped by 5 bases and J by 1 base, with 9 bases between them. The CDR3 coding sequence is TGTGCCAGCAGTAGGGGTTCATCCTACGAGCAGTACTTC. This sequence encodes CASSRGSSYEQYF.

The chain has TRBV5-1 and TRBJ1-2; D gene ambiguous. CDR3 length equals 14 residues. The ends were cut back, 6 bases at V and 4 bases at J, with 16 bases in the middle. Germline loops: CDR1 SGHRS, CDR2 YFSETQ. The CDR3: CASNRRAEAYGYTF. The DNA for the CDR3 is TGCGCCAGCAACCGGAGGGCGGAAGCCTATGGCTACACCTTC.

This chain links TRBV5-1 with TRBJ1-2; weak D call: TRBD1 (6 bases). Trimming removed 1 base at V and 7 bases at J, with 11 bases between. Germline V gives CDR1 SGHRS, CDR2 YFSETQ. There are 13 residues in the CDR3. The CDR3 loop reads CASSLNREGGYTF. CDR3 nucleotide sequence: TGCGCCAGCAGCTTGAACAGGGAAGGTGGCTACACCTTC.

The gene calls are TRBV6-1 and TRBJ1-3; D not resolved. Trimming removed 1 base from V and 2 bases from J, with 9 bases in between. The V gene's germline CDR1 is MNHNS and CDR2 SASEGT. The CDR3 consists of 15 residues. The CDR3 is CASSEGALTGNTIYF. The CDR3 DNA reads TGTGCCAGCAGTGAAGGGGCACTCACTGGAAACACCATATATTTT.

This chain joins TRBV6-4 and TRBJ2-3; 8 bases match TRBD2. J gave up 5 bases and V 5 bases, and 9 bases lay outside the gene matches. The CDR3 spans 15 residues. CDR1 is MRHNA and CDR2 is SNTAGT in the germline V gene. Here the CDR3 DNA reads TGTGCCAGCAGTATCTCGGGGGGGGCCGGAGATACGCAGTATTTT. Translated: CASSISGGAGDTQYF.

In nucleotides, the CDR3 is TGTGCCAGCAGCTTAGTATTGGGCAGGGTCGGCACTGAAGCTTTCTTT. It codes for CASSLVLGRVGTEAFF. The chain has TRBV7-8 and TRBJ1-1; D might be TRBD1 (5 bases). This CDR3 is built from 16 residues. Germline V gene data show CDR1 as SGHVS and CDR2 as FQNEAQ. V gave up 1 base and J gave up 4 bases, with 16 bases separating them.

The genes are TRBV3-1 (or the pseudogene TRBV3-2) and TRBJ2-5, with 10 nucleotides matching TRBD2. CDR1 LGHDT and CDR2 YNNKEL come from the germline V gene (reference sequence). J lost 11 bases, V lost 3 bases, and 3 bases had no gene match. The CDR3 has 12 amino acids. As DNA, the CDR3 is TGTGCCAGCAGCCACCAACTAGCGGGGCAGTACTTC. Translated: CASSHQLAGQYF.

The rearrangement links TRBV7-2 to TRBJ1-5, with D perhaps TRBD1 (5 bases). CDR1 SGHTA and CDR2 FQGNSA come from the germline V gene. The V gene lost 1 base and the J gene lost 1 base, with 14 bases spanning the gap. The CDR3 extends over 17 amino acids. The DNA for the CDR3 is TGTGCCAGCAGCTTAGTAGCCAGGGAGGGGAGCAATCAGCCCCAGCATTTT. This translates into CASSLVAREGSNQPQHF.

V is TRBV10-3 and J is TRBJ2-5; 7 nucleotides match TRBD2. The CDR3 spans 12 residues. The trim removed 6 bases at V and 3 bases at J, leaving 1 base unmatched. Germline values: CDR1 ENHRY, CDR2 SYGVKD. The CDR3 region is CAISGLEETQYF. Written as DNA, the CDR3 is TGTGCCATCAGCGGACTAGAAGAGACCCAGTACTTC.

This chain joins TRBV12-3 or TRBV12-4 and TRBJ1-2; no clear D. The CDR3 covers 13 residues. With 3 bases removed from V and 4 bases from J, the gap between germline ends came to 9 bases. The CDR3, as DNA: TGTGCCAGCAGTTTGCAGGACTTCTATGGCTACACCTTC. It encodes CASSLQDFYGYTF.

CDR3: CASRPVRGPTEAFF. CDR3 sequence (DNA): TGTGCCAGCAGACCTGTCAGGGGGCCGACTGAAGCTTTCTTT. V and J are TRBV9 and TRBJ1-1; 8 bases align to TRBD1. This CDR3 is built from 14 residues. The germline CDR1 and CDR2 sequences are SGDLS and YYNGEE. The V segment lost 5 bases and the J segment 5 bases; nucleotides outside the gene matches: 8.

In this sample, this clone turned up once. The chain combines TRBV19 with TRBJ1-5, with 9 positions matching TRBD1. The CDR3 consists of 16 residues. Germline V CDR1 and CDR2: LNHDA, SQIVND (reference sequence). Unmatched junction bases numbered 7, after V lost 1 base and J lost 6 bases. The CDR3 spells CASSIVWGQGTQPQHF. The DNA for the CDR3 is TGTGCCAGTAGTATAGTTTGGGGACAGGGCACTCAGCCCCAGCATTTT.

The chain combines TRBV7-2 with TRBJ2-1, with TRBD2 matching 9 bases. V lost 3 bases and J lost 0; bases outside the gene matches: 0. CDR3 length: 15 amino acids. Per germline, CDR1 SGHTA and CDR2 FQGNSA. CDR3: CASSFSGSSYNEQFF. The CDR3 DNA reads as TGTGCCAGCAGCTTTAGCGGGAGCTCCTACAATGAGCAGTTCTTC.

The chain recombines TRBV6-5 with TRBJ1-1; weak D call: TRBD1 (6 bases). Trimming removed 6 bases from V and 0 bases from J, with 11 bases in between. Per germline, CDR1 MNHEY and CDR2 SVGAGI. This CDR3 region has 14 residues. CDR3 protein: CASRLNRVNTEAFF. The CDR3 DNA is TGTGCCAGCAGGCTTAACAGGGTGAACACTGAAGCTTTCTTT.

The CDR3 region is CASSLGDSPPEAFF. DNA of the CDR3: TGTGCCAGCAGCTTGGGGGACAGCCCGCCTGAAGCTTTCTTT. The rearrangement links TRBV5-7 to TRBJ1-1; the match to TRBD1 covers 7 bases. TRBV5-7 is an ORF, and what it does is uncertain. V lost 0 bases and J lost 6; bases outside the gene matches: 5. This CDR3 has 14 amino acids.

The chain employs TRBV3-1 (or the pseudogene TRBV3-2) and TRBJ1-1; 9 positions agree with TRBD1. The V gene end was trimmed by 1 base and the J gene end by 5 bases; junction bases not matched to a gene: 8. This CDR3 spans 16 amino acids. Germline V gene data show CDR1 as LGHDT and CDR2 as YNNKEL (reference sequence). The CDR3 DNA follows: TGTGCCAGCAGCCAAGTCTCGGGGACAGGGAGTACTGAAGCTTTCTTT. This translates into CASSQVSGTGSTEAFF.

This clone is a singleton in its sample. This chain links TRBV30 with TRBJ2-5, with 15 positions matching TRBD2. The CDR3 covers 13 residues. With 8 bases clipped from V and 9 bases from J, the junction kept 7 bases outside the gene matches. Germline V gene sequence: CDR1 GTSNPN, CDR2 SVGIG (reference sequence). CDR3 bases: TGTGCCGGGTGGACTAGCGGGAGGGCTCCCCAGTACTTC. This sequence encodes CAGWTSGRAPQYF.

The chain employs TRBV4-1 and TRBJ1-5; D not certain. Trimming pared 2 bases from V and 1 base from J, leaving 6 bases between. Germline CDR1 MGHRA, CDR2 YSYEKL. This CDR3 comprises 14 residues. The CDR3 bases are TGCGCCAGCAGCCAACTGGGCAGCAATCAGCCCCAGCATTTT. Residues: CASSQLGSNQPQHF.